Listed below are T cell receptor beta chains from one sample, sequenced in a study of T cell responses to AZD1222 COVID-19 vaccine. Measured with immunoSEQ multiplex PCR; TCRdb has only the in-frame clones, and not every one. The table shows 150,000 to 200,000 clones, with approximately 94% occurring only once. The source was peripheral blood, collected 28 days after the second AZD1222 dose. All receptors come from an adult who received the AZD1222 COVID-19 vaccine. Each CDR3 is given with its conserved first and last residue. A D gene is named only where the DNA matches it firmly. Size is omitted from some rows. Given values are once, few, many or a class for expanded clones.

.	13	TRBJ1-2	.	TRBV6-5	CASSYSDAYGYTF	TGTGCCAGCAGTTACTCGGACGCCTATGGCTACACCTTC
once	12	TRBJ1-2	.	TRBV29-1	CSGGNSNYGYTF	TGCAGCGGGGGCAACTCTAACTATGGCTACACCTTC
.	14	TRBJ2-7	TRBD1	TRBV14	CASSPWDSAYEQYF	TGTGCCAGCAGCCCTTGGGACAGCGCCTACGAGCAGTACTTC
.	13	TRBJ2-1	.	TRBV30	CAWSHGQSALWFF	TGTGCCTGGAGTCACGGACAGTCAGCATTATGGTTCTTC
.	15	TRBJ2-7	TRBD2	TRBV6-6	CASSYWRELDYEQYF	TGTGCCAGCAGTTATTGGCGGGAGCTCGACTACGAGCAGTACTTC
.	14	TRBJ1-1	.	TRBV5-5	CASSYRTENTEAFF	TGTGCCAGCAGCTATAGGACGGAGAACACTGAAGCTTTCTTT
.	14	TRBJ2-3	.	TRBV5-1	CASSLEGSADTQYF	TGCGCCAGCAGCTTGGAGGGTTCCGCAGATACGCAGTATTTT
.	13	TRBJ1-1	.	TRBV11-3	CASSSQGGTEAFF	TGTGCCAGCAGCTCTCAGGGAGGAACTGAAGCTTTCTTT
once	16	TRBJ1-1	.	TRBV3-1/TRBV3-2	CASRPNGELMNTEAFF	TGTGCCAGCAGGCCCAATGGGGAACTCATGAACACTGAAGCTTTCTTT
.	13	TRBJ1-1	.	TRBV6-6	CASSSQGTTEAFF	TGTGCCAGCAGTAGCCAGGGGACCACTGAAGCTTTCTTT
.	15	TRBJ2-2	TRBD2	TRBV4-2	CASSQDGGRTGELFF	TGTGCCAGCAGCCAAGACGGCGGGAGGACCGGGGAGCTGTTTTTT
.	11	TRBJ1-2	.	TRBV12-3/TRBV12-4	CASGEETGYTF	TGTGCCAGCGGAGAAGAGACTGGCTACACCTTC
.	14	TRBJ1-1	TRBD1	TRBV5-8	CASSLGRGYSEAFF	TGTGCCAGCAGCTTGGGCAGGGGGTACTCTGAAGCTTTCTTT
.	14	TRBJ1-4	.	TRBV7-9	CASSSPTTNEKLFF	TGTGCCAGCAGCTCCCCAACAACTAATGAAAAACTGTTTTTT
.	15	TRBJ2-7	.	TRBV3-1/TRBV3-2	CASSQGLMVTYEQYF	TGTGCCAGCAGCCAAGGATTGATGGTTACCTACGAGCAGTACTTC
.	14	TRBJ1-4	TRBD1	TRBV18	CASTVGQTDEKLFF	TGTGCCAGCACGGTGGGACAGACTGATGAAAAACTGTTTTTT
.	16	TRBJ2-1	TRBD2	TRBV7-6	CASSSSPSGRASEQFF	TGTGCCAGCAGCTCCAGCCCTAGCGGGAGGGCCAGTGAGCAGTTCTTC
.	14	TRBJ2-1	.	TRBV5-1	CASSLWTDYNEQFF	TGCGCCAGCAGCCTATGGACGGACTACAATGAGCAGTTCTTC
.	14	TRBJ2-3	.	TRBV9	CASTPADSTDTQYF	TGTGCCAGCACCCCGGCGGATAGCACAGATACGCAGTATTTT
.	16	TRBJ1-1	.	TRBV4-3	CASSQRPPEGATEAFF	TGCGCCAGCAGCCAAAGGCCACCCGAGGGTGCTACTGAAGCTTTCTTT
.	21	TRBJ2-7	TRBD2	TRBV7-8	CASSLAPRGTSGRRQTYEQYF	TGTGCCAGCAGCTTAGCGCCGAGGGGTACTAGCGGGAGGAGGCAAACCTACGAGCAGTACTTC
.	17	TRBJ1-2	.	TRBV10-1	CASSATTGGPGHYGYTF	TGCGCCAGCAGTGCTACTACAGGCGGTCCGGGCCACTATGGCTACACCTTC
.	15	TRBJ2-1	.	TRBV3-1/TRBV3-2	CASSQDSGYHNEQFF	TGTGCCAGCAGCCAAGATAGTGGTTACCACAATGAGCAGTTCTTC
.	18	TRBJ2-2	TRBD2	TRBV4-2	CASSQEVLASGRFGELFF	TGTGCCAGCAGCCAAGAAGTCTTGGCTAGCGGGAGATTCGGGGAGCTGTTTTTT
.	13	TRBJ2-7	TRBD1	TRBV29-1	CSVLTGGSYEQYF	TGCAGCGTTCTGACAGGGGGCTCCTACGAGCAGTACTTC
.	14	TRBJ2-7	.	TRBV2	CASSDEVGGYEQYF	TGTGCCAGCAGTGATGAGGTAGGGGGCTACGAGCAGTACTTC
.	13	TRBJ2-5	TRBD1	TRBV18	CASSADRAETQYF	TGTGCCAGCTCAGCCGACAGGGCTGAGACCCAGTACTTC
.	14	TRBJ2-1	.	TRBV6-1	CASSDFGEYNEQFF	TGTGCCAGCAGTGATTTCGGGGAGTACAATGAGCAGTTCTTC
.	15	TRBJ1-3	TRBD1	TRBV6-5	CASSSTGGSGNTIYF	TGTGCCAGCAGCTCCACAGGGGGCTCTGGAAACACCATATATTTT
.	16	TRBJ2-1	TRBD2	TRBV14	CASSLLAGVPYNEQFF	TGTGCCAGCAGCCTCCTAGCGGGAGTCCCCTACAATGAGCAGTTCTTC
.	19	TRBJ1-5	.	TRBV6-1	CASSEMGDSLFHSNQPQHF	TGTGCCAGCAGTGAAATGGGGGACTCCCTATTCCATAGCAATCAGCCCCAGCATTTT
.	12	TRBJ2-7	.	TRBV6-5	CASSPRAHEQYF	TGTGCCAGCAGCCCGAGGGCCCACGAGCAGTACTTC
.	14	TRBJ2-4	TRBD1	TRBV14	CASSQESTGVIQYF	TGTGCCAGCAGCCAAGAGTCGACAGGGGTGATTCAGTACTTC
.	18	TRBJ2-6	.	TRBV19	CASSIPGILVSGANVLTF	TGTGCCAGTAGTATCCCCGGGATCCTTGTGTCTGGGGCCAACGTCCTGACTTTC
.	16	TRBJ2-1	TRBD1	TRBV5-1	CASSLATGGSYNEQFF	TGCGCCAGCAGCTTGGCCACAGGGGGCTCCTACAATGAGCAGTTCTTC
.	15	TRBJ2-7	TRBD1	TRBV7-9	CASSLGGTGAYEQYF	TGTGCCAGCAGCTTAGGCGGGACAGGGGCCTACGAGCAGTACTTC
.	12	TRBJ1-1	.	TRBV5-4	CASSLIGGKAFF	TGTGCCAGCAGCTTGATTGGGGGGAAAGCTTTCTTT
once	17	TRBJ2-3	.	TRBV4-3	CAPTSSSVGRRTDTQYF	TGCGCCCCCACGTCCTCATCAGTGGGCCGGCGCACAGATACGCAGTATTTT
once	14	TRBJ2-7	.	TRBV9	CASSVGLLTYEQYF	TGTGCCAGCAGCGTGGGCCTTCTAACCTACGAGCAGTACTTC
.	12	TRBJ2-3	.	TRBV3-1/TRBV3-2	CASSPLGTTQYF	TGTGCCAGCAGCCCCTTGGGAACTACGCAGTATTTT
.	16	TRBJ1-2	TRBD1	TRBV28	CASSFWGGGRSYGYTF	TGTGCCAGCAGTTTTTGGGGAGGGGGCCGCTCCTATGGCTACACCTTC
once	17	TRBJ2-7	TRBD2	TRBV7-9	CASSLGSLAGGTYEQYF	TGTGCCAGCAGTCTAGGGTCCCTAGCGGGAGGAACCTACGAGCAGTACTTC
.	11	TRBJ2-5	TRBD2	TRBV12-3/TRBV12-4	CASGRGATQYF	TGTGCCAGCGGGAGGGGAGCGACCCAGTACTTC
.	13	TRBJ2-7	TRBD1	TRBV29-1	CSVLGQGRDEQYF	TGCAGCGTACTTGGACAGGGGAGAGACGAGCAGTACTTC
.	14	TRBJ2-2	TRBD1	TRBV28	CASSLPDRVGELFF	TGTGCCAGCAGTTTGCCCGACAGGGTCGGGGAGCTGTTTTTT
.	16	TRBJ2-2	.	TRBV24-1	CATSDSGRGDTGELFF	TGTGCCACCAGTGATTCGGGAAGGGGGGACACCGGGGAGCTGTTTTTT
.	16	TRBJ1-1	.	TRBV6-5	CASSYGGARENTEAFF	TGTGCCAGCAGTTACGGAGGGGCCAGGGAGAACACTGAAGCTTTCTTT
.	15	TRBJ1-1	.	TRBV11-3	CASSLGAGVGTEAFF	TGTGCCAGCAGCTTAGGAGCGGGAGTTGGGACTGAAGCTTTCTTT
.	13	TRBJ2-7	.	TRBV5-1	CASQEEWHYEQYF	TGCGCTTCGCAAGAGGAATGGCACTACGAGCAGTACTTC
.	18	TRBJ1-5	.	TRBV12-2	CASRAEWGLLGSNQPQHF	TGTGCAAGTCGCGCCGAGTGGGGGCTATTAGGAAGCAATCAGCCCCAGCATTTT
.	14	TRBJ1-6	.	TRBV7-2	CASSLGQVTTPLHF	TGTGCCAGCAGCTTAGGACAGGTCACGACACCCCTCCACTTT
.	14	TRBJ1-1	TRBD1	TRBV5-1	CASSSGQGAGEAFF	TGCGCCAGCAGCTCCGGACAGGGGGCTGGTGAAGCTTTCTTT